The sequence of this T cell receptor beta chain was determined in a study of T cell responses to AZD1222 COVID-19 vaccine. Pooling covered second doses at about 4 or about 12 weeks. This clone has only a few counts. Its antigen is unknown. The protocol was immunoSEQ multiplex PCR, while the TCRdb copy is restricted to in-frame clones and leaves out a portion. The data contain 95,000 to 100,000 clones, about four fifths of them seen just once; the ten biggest clones take up approximately 15%. The V and J ends lost 3 bases and 6 bases, in that order; junction bases with no gene match: 6. Germline values: CDR1 MNHEY, CDR2 SMNVEV (reference sequence). This CDR3 comprises 14 residues. General observations from the study: As reported, nearly half of all spike-specific TCRs target variant regions that are unmutated. Donors were chiefly white British, with a greater number of females, and clonal diversity was perhaps underestimated. At 160-218 and 743-854, vaccine-associated CD4 TCRs were dominant, and they spanned spike.

The sample in question was peripheral blood, obtained 28 days after the second AZD1222 dose. This TCR was recovered from an adult who received the AZD1222 COVID-19 vaccine. The gene calls are TRBV27 and TRBJ2-7; 9 bases are a match to TRBD1. The CDR3 here is CASSLGTGLAEQYF. CDR3 nucleotides: TGTGCCAGCAGTTTGGGGACAGGGCTCGCCGAGCAGTACTTC.